The clone carrying this T cell receptor beta chain was detected once. Participants' reported clinical history set cohort assignment. The germline V gene has CDR1 SGHRS and CDR2 YFSETQ. Trimming cost V 3 bases and J 1 base, with 26 bases left between them. The CDR3 loop spans 20 amino acids. The sample comes from a study of blood T cell repertoires in COVID-19. For the study at large: The United States, Italy and Spain were the sources of the acute and convalescent COVID-19 samples.

Study processing details: Estimation of nucleated cell counts was performed using reference gene primer amplification. Using immunoSEQ multiplex PCR, the repertoire was profiled, and TCRdb retains in-frame clones only, with some absent. Clone size and the V and J calls come from that table; the DNA yielded D and trimming. The sample has around 220,000 clones, 80% to 90% seen once; the top ten hold roughly 14%. The material sequenced was PBMCs or T cells enriched from blood (not recorded which). The sequence was collected from a woman aged 45-60 years with acute COVID-19. This chain joins TRBV5-1 and TRBJ2-1; tentative D call: TRBD2 (6 bases). Written as DNA, the CDR3 is TGCGCCAGCAGCTCGATGGGACTCCCTGGGGGAGGAGGATCCTACAATGAGCAGTTCTTC. Its translation is CASSSMGLPGGGGSYNEQFF.